The clone carrying this TCR beta chain occurred many times. Fresh peripheral blood, 10 ml, was the source of the PBMCs. This sample is drawn from a study of T cells in Graves' hyperthyroidism and ophthalmopathy. The V end was cut by 8 bases, the J end by 3 bases, with 8 bases between. The germline V gene has CDR1 MDHEN and CDR2 SYDVKM. The CDR3 extends over 12 amino acids. RNA transcripts yielded amplified TCR beta CDR3 regions. During a first-round RT-PCR of the TCR CDR3, the HTBI primer set was used. Each CDR3 protein gets one entry after TCRdb re-called the multiplex PCR reads with MiXCR. The sample includes over 200,000 distinct CDR3 sequences, approximately 16% seen only once; the top ten take roughly 44%.

Sequenced sample: blood. The chain combines TRBV28 with TRBJ1-5; no firm D call. The TCR was taken from a man aged 40-49 years with Graves' hyperthyroidism. In nucleotides, the CDR3 is TGTGCCAGCTTACAGCCCAATCAGCCCCAGCATTTT. Translation: CASLQPNQPQHF.